This section outlines one T cell receptor beta chain sequence together with its context. No antigen is known for it. Qualities for individual bases were not recorded, and no much larger clone is one base off. The data are from a study of CD8+ T cells in alopecia areata (dated by TCRdb to 2016 to 2018). About the study as a whole: The treated patients, all with moderate-to-severe alopecia areata, were enrolled in an open-label pilot trial of oral tofacitinib given at 5 to 10 mg twice daily. Patients received tofacitinib for 6 to 18 months and were then followed off drug for 6 months to check for delayed response and recurrence. Disease severity in treated patients was measured with the SALT score, which quantifies the percentage of affected scalp surface area. The study used high-throughput TCRbeta sequencing to examine T cell clonal expansion in alopecia areata, in both the C3H/HeJ mouse model and human patients. On the human side, TCRbeta sequencing was run on scalp tissue and on sorted CD4+ and CD8+ peripheral blood T cells from healthy controls and from alopecia areata patients with either patchy or totalis/universalis disease. Patients on tofacitinib were biopsied at baseline and after 4 and 24 weeks of treatment, and several of the patients also had a later scalp biopsy. Scalp clonality was compared across normal scalp (n=4), patchy alopecia areata scalp (n=8), and alopecia totalis/universalis scalp (n=8). RNA was obtained with the PAXgene miRNA kit for fixed scalp, the miRNeasy kit for PBMCs, and the RNeasy kit for mouse skin. Amplification of TCRbeta CDR3 regions was done by immunoSEQ multiplex PCR using 35 Vbeta forward primers and 13 Jbeta reverse primers. Results the study describes overall, beyond this receptor: Tofacitinib significantly decreased scalp clonality and the number of expanded CD8+ clones among the top 100 scalp clones. Unlike mouse skin, where gammadelta T cells dominate, normal human skin contains resident alphabeta T cells that get sequenced too, which complicates analysis of the scalp TCR repertoire. Because the treated cohort was small and had only one nonresponder, larger studies are needed to examine links between baseline CD8+ expansion and response. Shared TCR sequences between patients were less evident than in mice, which may be partly attributable to HLA diversity in the patient population. Lesional scalp, especially in alopecia totalis/universalis, showed higher clonality and more expanded CD8+ clones than normal scalp, suggesting antigenic drive. Many expanded lesional clones persisted in scalp and blood during tofacitinib treatment, which may partly explain relapse after stopping treatment.

According to the study, the label for this sample's treatment or condition signals: oral pan-JAK inhibitor, 5-10 mg twice daily. Lesional scalp punch biopsies and peripheral blood were collected from alopecia areata patients. After PBMCs were isolated by density centrifugation and stained for CD3, CD4 and CD8, a FACSAria was used to sort CD4+ and CD8+ T cells. CDR1 and CDR2 are read off the germline V gene as SGHDT and YYEEEE. The CDR3 covers 14 residues, taking in both the cysteine and the phenylalanine. Just CDR3 DNA is preserved here, 42 bases in frame from base 1. Germline trimming amounts to 8 bases on V and 6 bases on J, with 10 as the count of junction bases outside the gene matches. Library method: the immunoSEQ multiplex PCR assay. To provide template for TCR sequencing, every sample had RNA extracted and reverse transcribed into cDNA. SuperScript III was used to make first-strand cDNA, primed with a 2:1 mix of oligo-dT and random hexamers. Amplification bias was assessed with a synthetic immune receptor repertoire, and residual bias was removed computationally. Processing in the source paper ran as follows. After raw reads were preprocessed to remove errors, the CDR3 was defined following IMGT conventions as running from the conserved cysteine to phenylalanine. To get clonality, Shannon entropy was normalized by log2 of the number of productive unique TCRs and the result was subtracted from 1. Scalp TCRbeta sequences were cross-referenced with sorted blood CD4 and CD8 repertoires so that the CD4 or CD8 identity of scalp clones could be inferred. Drawn from immuneACCESS, this table holds only the in-frame rearrangements with V and J called that TCRdb kept. Clones are partly lost; checked studies trace under half to an unresolved V gene and leave the rest unexplained. V, J and clone size derive from that table, while D and trimming were established from the DNA sequence. The sample records about 87,000 clones, just over 70% of which are singletons. In total, the top ten clones hold 17% of the sample.

The chain was built from TRBV5-6 and TRBJ2-1; 8 central bases correspond to TRBD2. The clonotype originates from a human donor with alopecia areata. Sequencing was performed on CD8+ T cells sorted from blood, taken at week 44, from a patient treated with tofacitinib. The DNA reads TGTGCCAGTAAGAGCGGGGGCACGGGCAATGAGCAGTTCTTC. This yields the protein CASKSGGTGNEQFF.